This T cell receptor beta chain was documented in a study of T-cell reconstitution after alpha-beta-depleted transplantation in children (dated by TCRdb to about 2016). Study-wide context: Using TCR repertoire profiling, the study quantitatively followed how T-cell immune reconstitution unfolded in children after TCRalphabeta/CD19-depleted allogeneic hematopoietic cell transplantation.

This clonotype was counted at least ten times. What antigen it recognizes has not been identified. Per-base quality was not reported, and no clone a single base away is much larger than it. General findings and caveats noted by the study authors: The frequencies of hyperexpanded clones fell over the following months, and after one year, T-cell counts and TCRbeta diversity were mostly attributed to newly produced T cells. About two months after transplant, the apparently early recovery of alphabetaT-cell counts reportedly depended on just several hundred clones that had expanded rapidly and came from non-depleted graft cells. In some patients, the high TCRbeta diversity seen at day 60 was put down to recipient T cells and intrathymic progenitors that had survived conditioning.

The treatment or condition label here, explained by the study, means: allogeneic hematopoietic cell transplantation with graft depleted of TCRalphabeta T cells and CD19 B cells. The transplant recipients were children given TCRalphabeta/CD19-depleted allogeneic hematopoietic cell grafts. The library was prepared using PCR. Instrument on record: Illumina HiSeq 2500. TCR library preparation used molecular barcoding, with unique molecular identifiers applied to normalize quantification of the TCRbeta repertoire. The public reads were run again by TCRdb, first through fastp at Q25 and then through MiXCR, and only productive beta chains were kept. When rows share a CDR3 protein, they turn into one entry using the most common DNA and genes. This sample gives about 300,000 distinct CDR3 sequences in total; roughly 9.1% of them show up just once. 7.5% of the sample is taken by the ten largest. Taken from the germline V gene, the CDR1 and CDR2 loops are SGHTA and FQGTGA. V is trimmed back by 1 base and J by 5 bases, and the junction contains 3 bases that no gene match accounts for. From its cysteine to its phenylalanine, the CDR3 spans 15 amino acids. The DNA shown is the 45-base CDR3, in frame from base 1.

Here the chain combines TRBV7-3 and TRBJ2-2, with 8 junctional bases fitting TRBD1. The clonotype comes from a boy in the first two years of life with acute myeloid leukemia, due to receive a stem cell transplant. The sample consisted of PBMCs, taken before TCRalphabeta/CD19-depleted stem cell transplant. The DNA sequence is TGTGCCAGCAGCTTAAGTGACAGGGGAACCGGGGAGCTGTTTTTT. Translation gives CASSLSDRGTGELFF.